This T cell receptor beta chain was observed in a study of T cells after yellow fever vaccination. Broader study findings: Relatively few clonotypes were ones that appeared in both CD4 and CD8 compartments. It was the secondary response that reached its peak faster, day 5 versus 15, but it was weaker. Post-booster reappearance was seen for most primary-vaccination clones (roughly 97% CD4, around 91% CD8).

Trimming stripped 5 bases from V and 5 bases from J, with 16 bases between. Looked up from germline, CDR1 is SGHTA and CDR2 is FQGTGA. This CDR3 is built from 15 residues. From the 5' RACE reads, TCRdb called clonotypes with MiXCR, one entry per CDR3 protein. The sample lists 200,000 to 300,000 distinct CDR3 sequences; around 13% were seen once. A word on this clonotype: Its antigen is as yet unknown.

The rearrangement joins TRBV7-3 to TRBJ2-1; D remains ambiguous. The TCR comes from a man aged 25-45 years who received the YFV17D yellow fever vaccine. Material: CD4+ T cells sorted from PBMCs, obtained 45 days after the yellow fever booster vaccination. The DNA for the CDR3 is TGTGCCAGCAGCCCCCCAGGAACTAAACACAATGAGCAGTTCTTC. Translating gives CASSPPGTKHNEQFF.